Presented here are 9 T cell receptor beta chains from one specimen sequenced in a study of shared clonotypes between healthy human individuals. TCRdb's copy holds only in-frame clones and misses some; the assay was immunoSEQ multiplex PCR. This table has about 2 million clones, roughly 94% appearing once. The sample was naive CD4+ T cells sorted from blood. Described subset: CD45RA+ positively selected. The receptors come from a man aged 18 to 35 in good health.

This chain connects TRBV4-3 to TRBJ2-7, with 10 positions matching TRBD2. This CDR3 contains 16 residues. Germline CDR1 is LGHNA and CDR2 is YSLEER. V lost 2 bases, J lost 2 bases, and 6 bases stayed unmatched. The CDR3 nucleotides are TGCGCCAGCAGCCAAAGTCTAGCGGGAGCAACCTACGAGCAGTACTTC. Residues: CASSQSLAGATYEQYF.

The V gene is TRBV5-1, the J gene TRBJ2-7, with TRBD1 matching over 7 bases. V gave up 3 bases and J gave up 3 bases; unmatched junction bases: 9. The CDR3 extends over 15 amino acids. In germline, CDR1 is SGHRS, CDR2 YFSETQ. CDR3 sequence reads: CASSSHPGQFYEQYF. In nucleotides, the CDR3 is TGCGCCAGCAGCTCCCATCCGGGACAGTTCTACGAGCAGTACTTC.

The chain has TRBV6-5 and TRBJ2-7; perhaps TRBD1 as D (6 bases). The CDR3 is made up of 12 amino acids. Trimming stripped 5 bases from V and 4 bases from J, with 9 bases between. Germline CDR1 and CDR2: MNHEY and SVGAGI. The CDR3 protein is CASSRGKYEQYF. The CDR3 bases are TGTGCCAGCAGTAGGGGGAAGTACGAGCAGTACTTC.

The chain carries TRBV30 and TRBJ2-2, with D possibly TRBD1 on 5 matching bases. From germline, CDR1 is GTSNPN and CDR2 SVGIG (reference sequence). Trimming pared 0 bases from V and 7 bases from J, leaving 12 bases between. The CDR3 has 14 residues. In DNA, the CDR3 is TGTGCCTGGAGTGTTGTAGGGGTAGTCGGGGAGCTGTTTTTT. This encodes CAWSVVGVVGELFF. Full variable domain (rest looked up from reference TRBV30 and TRBJ2-2): SQTIHQWPATLVQPVGSPLSLECTVEGTSNPNLYWYRQAAGRGLQLLFYSVGIGQISSEVPQNLSASRPQDRQFILSSKKLLLSDSGFYLCAWSVVGVVGELFFGEGSRLTVL.

This clone was seen just once. V is TRBV28 and J is TRBJ1-4; maybe TRBD1 (6 bases). Germline CDR1 is MDHEN and CDR2 is SYDVKM. The CDR3 is 13 amino acids. V lost 9 bases to trimming and J lost 12 bases, with 20 bases between them. CDR3 in DNA: TGTGCCAGTCGGTCGGCCGGAAGGGGGGAACTGTTTTTT. As protein: CASRSAGRGELFF.

In this sample, this clone turned up once. The chain links TRBV28 to TRBJ1-6; D is unclear. Germline loops: CDR1 MDHEN, CDR2 SYDVKM. Trimming took off 8 bases at V and 18 bases at J, with 17 bases between the two ends. CDR3 length equals 11 residues. DNA for the CDR3: TGTGCCAGCGGCCCTCCCGCTTCGAGCCACTTT. Translating gives CASGPPASSHF. Variable domain in full (rest from reference TRBV28 and TRBJ1-6): DVKVTQSSRYLVKRTGEKVFLECVQDMDHENMFWYRQDPGLGLRLIYFSYDVKMKEKGDIPEGYSVSREKKERFSLILESASTNQTSMYLCASGPPASSHFGNGTRLTVT.

This sequence joins TRBV5-1 and TRBJ2-5; 9 bases match TRBD1. There are 16 residues in the CDR3. V lost 4 bases and J lost 5; bases outside the gene matches: 12. Germline V lookup: CDR1 SGHRS, CDR2 YFSETQ. The CDR3 DNA sequence: TGCGCCAGCAGCCTCCGCCTGACAGGGGGTGGGGAGACCCAGTACTTC. It codes for CASSLRLTGGGETQYF.

The chain links TRBV7-8 to TRBJ2-1; 7 bases line up with TRBD1. The germline gives CDR1 SGHVS, CDR2 FQNEAQ. Trimming at V came to 4 bases and at J to 13 bases, leaving 16 bases not matched to a gene. The CDR3 spans 15 residues. Here the CDR3 reads CASSSPLGTAREQFF. In nucleotides, the CDR3 is TGTGCCAGCAGCTCCCCTTTAGGGACAGCCAGGGAACAGTTCTTC.

The chain recombines TRBV6-5 with TRBJ1-6, with 8 bases that match TRBD1. Germline lookup yields CDR1 MNHEY and CDR2 SVGAGI. V was pared by 5 bases and J by 8 bases, with 8 bases of the junction left unmatched. The CDR3 runs 15 residues. In DNA, the CDR3 is TGTGCCAGCAGTCGGACAGGGCCTCGGGATTCACCCCTCCACTTT. It specifies CASSRTGPRDSPLHF.